This TCR beta chain was retrieved from a study of technical replicates of blood from a few donors. Repertoires were generated with immunoSEQ multiplex PCR, while TCRdb's copy carries only in-frame clones and drops some. The sample carries some 68,000 clones, nearly 97% recorded once. Germline assignment: CDR1 LNHNV and CDR2 YYDKDF (reference sequence). With 4 bases removed from V and 2 bases from J, the gap between germline ends came to 16 bases. The CDR3 contains 16 residues. This clone was detected a few times. The chain couples TRBV15 to TRBJ2-3; maybe TRBD2 (5 bases). The sample comprised T cells isolated from PBMCs. The receptor's source is a human donor in good health. CDR3 loop: CATSNPTGKDTDTQYF. The CDR3 region has the DNA TGTGCCACCAGCAACCCGACCGGGAAGGACACAGATACGCAGTATTTT.